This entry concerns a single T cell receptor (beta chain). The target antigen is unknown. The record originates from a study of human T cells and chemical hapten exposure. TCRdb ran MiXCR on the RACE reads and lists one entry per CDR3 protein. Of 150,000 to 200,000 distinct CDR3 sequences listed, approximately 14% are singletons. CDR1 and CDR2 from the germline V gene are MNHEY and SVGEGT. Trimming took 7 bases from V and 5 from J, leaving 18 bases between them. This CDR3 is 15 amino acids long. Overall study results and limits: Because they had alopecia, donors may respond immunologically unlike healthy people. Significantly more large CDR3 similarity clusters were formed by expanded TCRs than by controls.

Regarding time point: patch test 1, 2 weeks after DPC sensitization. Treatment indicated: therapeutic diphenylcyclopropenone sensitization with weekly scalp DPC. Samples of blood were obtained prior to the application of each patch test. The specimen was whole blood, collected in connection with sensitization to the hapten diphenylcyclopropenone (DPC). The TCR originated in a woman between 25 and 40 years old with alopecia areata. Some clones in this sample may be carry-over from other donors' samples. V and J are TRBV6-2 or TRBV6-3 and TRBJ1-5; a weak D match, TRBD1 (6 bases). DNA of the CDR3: TGTGCCAGCACCAAGGCCTCCGGGGGCGATCAGCCCCAGCATTTT. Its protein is CASTKASGGDQPQHF.